The 32 T cell receptor beta chains below come from one sample, sequenced in a study of blood T cell repertoires in COVID-19. Some clones are missing from TCRdb's copy, which holds only in-frame ones; the method was immunoSEQ multiplex PCR. The table shows some 200,000 clones, with around 83% occurring only once. Sequenced: peripheral blood. All receptors derive from a woman aged 55-69 years with acute or convalescent COVID-19.

The chain has TRBV6-5 and TRBJ1-2, with TRBD1 matching over 11 bases. Looked up from germline, CDR1 is MNHEY and CDR2 is SVGAGI. The CDR3 is 15 residues long. With V trimmed by 6 bases and J by 7 bases, 10 bases remained unmatched. The CDR3 DNA follows: TGTGCCAGCAGGAAGAACCCGGGGACAGGGGGTGGCTACACCTTC. Amino acid sequence: CASRKNPGTGGGYTF.

The chain recombines TRBV10-3 with TRBJ1-3; 8 nucleotides agree with TRBD1. Germline lookup yields CDR1 ENHRY and CDR2 SYGVKD. CDR3 length equals 15 residues. With V trimmed by 6 bases and J by 0 bases, 4 bases remained unmatched. The CDR3 DNA is TGTGCCATCAGGGGACAGGATGACTCTGGAAACACCATATATTTT. As protein: CAIRGQDDSGNTIYF.

This clone has a single count. The chain has TRBV30 and TRBJ1-3; 8 bases agree with TRBD1. Germline V lookup: CDR1 GTSNPN, CDR2 SVGIG (reference sequence). The junction had 8 bases not matched to a gene; V was cut back by 0 bases and J by 16 bases. This CDR3 has 12 residues. DNA of the CDR3: TGTGCCTGGAGTGTAAGGGCAGGGGGCTTGTATTTT. It yields the protein CAWSVRAGGLYF. The full variable domain, its missing parts supplied by reference TRBV30 and TRBJ1-3, is SQTIHQWPATLVQPVGSPLSLECTVEGTSNPNLYWYRQAAGRGLQLLFYSVGIGQISSEVPQNLSASRPQDRQFILSSKKLLLSDSGFYLCAWSVRAGGLYFGEGSWLTVV.

This clone was picked up a small number of times. CDR3 loop: CASSKLTVNTEAFF. Written as DNA, the CDR3 is TGTGCCAGCAGTAAACTGACAGTGAACACTGAAGCTTTCTTT. The V call is TRBV6-5, the J call TRBJ1-1, with D maybe TRBD1 (5 bases). Germline V gene lookup returns CDR1 MNHEY and CDR2 SVGAGI. The CDR3 runs 14 residues. V was trimmed by 5 bases and J by 0 bases, leaving 10 bases between them.

The V call is TRBV19, the J call TRBJ2-7; TRBD2 matches 10 bases. The CDR3 sequence is 15 residues long. Germline-derived CDR1 and CDR2 are LNHDA and SQIVND (reference sequence). J lost 2 bases, V lost 3 bases, and 4 bases had no gene match. CDR3 region: CASSIGAGGPYEQYF. The CDR3 nucleotides are TGTGCCAGTAGTATTGGAGCGGGAGGGCCCTACGAGCAGTACTTC.

This rearrangement joins TRBV6-5 to TRBJ1-6, with D unresolved. V lost 11 bases to trimming and J lost 11 bases, with 16 bases between them. Germline CDR1 MNHEY, CDR2 SVGAGI. This CDR3 region has 12 residues. CDR3 coding DNA: TGTGCCTCACTCAATTCACTCCCACCCCTCCACTTT. Its protein is CASLNSLPPLHF.

This chain connects TRBV5-1 to TRBJ2-3, with 10 positions matching TRBD2. Unmatched junction bases numbered 6, after V lost 0 bases and J lost 5 bases. Germline V CDR1 and CDR2: SGHRS, YFSETQ. This CDR3 is built from 16 residues. The CDR3 coding sequence is TGCGCCAGCAGCTTGGAAGCGGGAGGGCCCGGAGATACGCAGTATTTT. Its translation is CASSLEAGGPGDTQYF.

The genes are TRBV6-5 and TRBJ2-7; D gene ambiguous. The V gene's germline CDR1 is MNHEY and CDR2 SVGAGI. V was cut by 5 bases and J by 2 bases, with 10 bases left in between. CDR3 length: 13 amino acids. The CDR3 is CASSPSTTYEQYV. The CDR3 bases are TGTGCCAGCAGTCCGAGTACCACCTACGAGCAGTACGTC.

This clone was seen only once. The V gene is TRBV18, the J gene TRBJ1-1; D not certain. Germline CDR1 and CDR2: KGHSH and LQKENI. This CDR3 spans 15 amino acids. V was pared by 1 base and J by 1 base, with 10 bases between. CDR3 sequence: CASSPQETWNTEAFF. The CDR3 nucleotides are TGTGCCAGCTCACCACAAGAGACATGGAACACTGAAGCTTTCTTT.

The chain recombines TRBV4-1 with TRBJ1-4; D perhaps matches TRBD1 (5 bases). The V gene's germline CDR1 is MGHRA and CDR2 YSYEKL. This CDR3 region has 17 residues. Between the trimmed V and J ends, which lost 0 bases and 2 bases, there was a span of 13 bases. CDR3 nucleotides: TGCGCCAGCAGCCAAGACGGGGCGGGGAGGACTAATGAAAAACTGTTTTTT. Protein: CASSQDGAGRTNEKLFF.

The chain's CDR3 is CATMAGVGSPLHF. The CDR3 DNA sequence: TGTGCGACCATGGCAGGCGTTGGTTCACCCCTCCACTTT. V gene TRBV2 combines with J gene TRBJ1-6; D not resolved. CDR3 length equals 13 residues. CDR1 and CDR2 (germline): SNHLY, FYNNEI.

The chain joins TRBV19 to TRBJ1-4; D unclear. The germline CDR1 and CDR2 sequences are LNHDA and SQIVND (reference sequence). V lost 5 bases and J lost 8, with 9 bases in between. The CDR3 covers 12 residues. CDR3 residues: CASSPAGEKLFF. The CDR3 bases are TGTGCCAGTAGTCCGGCGGGAGAAAAACTGTTTTTT.

The V and J genes are TRBV10-1 and TRBJ2-5, with TRBD2 as a possible D gene (5 bases). Germline V gives CDR1 WNHNN, CDR2 SYGVQD (reference sequence). The CDR3 extends over 13 amino acids. V dropped 3 bases and J dropped 5 bases, with 10 bases sitting between them. CDR3 in amino acids: CASSDNGIETQYF. The CDR3 DNA sequence: TGCGCCAGCAGTGACAACGGGATCGAGACCCAGTACTTC.

V is TRBV2 and J is TRBJ1-2, with D maybe TRBD1 (5 bases). This CDR3 region has 13 residues. V was trimmed by 5 bases and J by 7 bases, leaving 14 bases between them. Germline V lookup: CDR1 SNHLY, CDR2 FYNNEI. CDR3 DNA: TGTGCCAGCAGTCCGGACACCCTCGTTGGCTACACCTTC. Protein sequence: CASSPDTLVGYTF.

V is TRBV7-8 and J is TRBJ2-1, with a possible D match to TRBD1 (5 bases). The CDR3 contains 13 residues. The V gene's germline CDR1 is SGHVS and CDR2 FQNEAQ. Trimming took off 1 base at V and 6 bases at J, with 7 bases between the two ends. The CDR3 loop is CASSLVRGNEQFF. The CDR3 DNA follows: TGTGCCAGCAGCTTAGTAAGGGGCAATGAGCAGTTCTTC. Full variable domain (remainder filled in from reference TRBV7-8 and TRBJ2-1): GAGVSQSPRYKVAKRGQDVALRCDPISGHVSLFWYQQALGQGPEFLTYFQNEAQLDKSGLPSDRFFAERPEGSVSTLKIQRTQQEDSAVYLCASSLVRGNEQFFGPGTRLTVL.

The J gene is TRBJ2-7, the V gene TRBV6-5; tentatively, D is TRBD1 (5 bases). Germline CDR1 reads MNHEY; CDR2 reads SVGAGI. This CDR3 contains 14 residues. V dropped 6 bases and J dropped 6 bases, with 18 bases sitting between them. CDR3 nucleotide sequence: TGTGCCAGCAGCCTAGACAGAGTTCAAAGCGAGCAGTACTTC. Protein: CASSLDRVQSEQYF.

About this clone: Distinct nucleotide sequences in the sample also encode this CDR3. The chain links TRBV12-3 or TRBV12-4 to TRBJ1-3, with D unclear. This CDR3 spans 12 amino acids. Trimming cost V 8 bases and J 4 bases, with 9 bases left between them. CDR3 DNA: TGTGCCAGCCGCCTGCAGGGAAACACCATATATTTT. This sequence encodes CASRLQGNTIYF.

The CDR3 protein is CASSAGQLPLSGANVLTF. CDR3 in DNA: TGCGCCAGCAGCGCCGGACAGTTACCCCTCTCTGGGGCCAACGTCCTGACTTTC. This rearrangement joins TRBV5-1 to TRBJ2-6, with D maybe TRBD1 (6 bases). V was pared by 4 bases and J by 0 bases, with 17 bases between. Germline CDR1 and CDR2: SGHRS and YFSETQ. The CDR3 sequence is 18 residues long.

The gene calls are TRBV4-2 and TRBJ2-3; TRBD2 aligns across 7 bases. Trimming at V came to 1 base and at J to 9 bases, leaving 4 bases not matched to a gene. Germline V lookup: CDR1 LGHNA, CDR2 YNFKEQ. The CDR3 has 13 amino acids. The CDR3 DNA reads TGTGCCAGCAGCCAAGCTCCCGGGAGGACGCAGTATTTT. Its protein is CASSQAPGRTQYF.

Notes on this clone: Other DNA sequences from this sample encode an identical CDR3 as well. The chain employs TRBV19 and TRBJ2-2; 8 bases are shared with TRBD2. CDR3 length: 16 amino acids. The V and J ends lost 6 bases and 0 bases, in that order; junction bases with no gene match: 6. The germline CDR1 and CDR2 sequences are LNHDA and SQIVND (reference sequence). CDR3 coding DNA: TGTGCCAGTAGCGGGGGGGCGGCAACGAACACCGGGGAGCTGTTTTTT. Its translation: CASSGGAATNTGELFF.

The V and J genes are TRBV7-6 and TRBJ1-1, with D perhaps matching TRBD1 (6 bases). V was cut by 1 base and J by 1 base, with 10 bases left in between. CDR1 is SGHVS, CDR2 FNYEAQ, per germline. This CDR3 spans 15 amino acids. The CDR3 is CASSLGAGANTEAFF. CDR3 DNA: TGTGCCAGCAGCTTAGGGGCGGGGGCGAACACTGAAGCTTTCTTT.

The rearrangement joins TRBV9 to TRBJ2-5; TRBD1 matches at 10 bases. CDR1 and CDR2 (germline): SGDLS, YYNGEE. The CDR3 loop spans 15 amino acids. V trimming: 3 bases; J trimming: 1 base; junction bases outside the gene matches: 3. CDR3: CASSARTGGQETQYF. Written as DNA, the CDR3 is TGTGCCAGCAGCGCCCGGACAGGGGGCCAAGAGACCCAGTACTTC.

This chain connects TRBV30 to TRBJ2-1, with TRBD2 matching over 11 bases. This CDR3 contains 17 residues. The V segment lost 0 bases and the J segment 3 bases; nucleotides outside the gene matches: 7. CDR1 and CDR2 from the germline V gene are GTSNPN and SVGIG (reference sequence). DNA of the CDR3: TGTGCCTGGAGTGTACTAGGGGGACTAGCGGACTACAATGAGCAGTTCTTC. Residues: CAWSVLGGLADYNEQFF.

The chain uses TRBV3-1 (or the pseudogene TRBV3-2) and TRBJ2-1; no firm D call. Trimming removed 0 bases from V and 8 bases from J, with 11 bases in between. This CDR3 is 14 amino acids long. CDR1 and CDR2 (germline): LGHDT, YNNKEL (reference sequence). In DNA form, the CDR3 reads TGTGCCAGCAGCCAAGACGCGCGTATACATGAGCAGTTCTTC. This sequence encodes CASSQDARIHEQFF.

This clone was seen a handful of times. V gene TRBV7-8 combines with J gene TRBJ2-3; 7 nucleotides line up with TRBD2. Germline V gives CDR1 SGHVS, CDR2 FQNEAQ. This CDR3 spans 15 amino acids. J lost 4 bases, V lost 3 bases, and 7 bases had no gene match. For the CDR3, the DNA is TGTGCCAGCAGCTTGAACGGGAGGAAATCAGATACGCAGTATTTT. Translation gives CASSLNGRKSDTQYF.

The chain combines TRBV27 with TRBJ1-1; D perhaps matches TRBD1 (6 bases). Trimming stripped 5 bases from V and 1 base from J, with 20 bases between. CDR1 and CDR2 (germline): MNHEY, SMNVEV (reference sequence). There are 17 residues in the CDR3. CDR3 DNA sequence: TGTGCCAGCAGTCTCTTCGGTTGGGGGCAGGGGAACACTGAAGCTTTCTTT. As protein: CASSLFGWGQGNTEAFF.

The chain employs TRBV7-9 and TRBJ1-1; the D gene is possibly TRBD1 (5 bases). CDR1 is SEHNR, CDR2 FQNEAQ, per germline (reference sequence). Trimming removed 5 bases at V and 4 bases at J, with 17 bases between. The CDR3 length is 15 residues. The CDR3 nucleotides are TGTGCCAGCAGCCGTACTGGGGGGGTAGGCACTGAAGCTTTCTTT. This encodes CASSRTGGVGTEAFF.

The genes are TRBV7-8 and TRBJ1-1, with D unresolved. The CDR3 runs 14 residues. V gave up 2 bases and J gave up 1 base, with 8 bases separating them. Germline lookup yields CDR1 SGHVS and CDR2 FQNEAQ. The chain's CDR3 is CASSLRTGNTEAFF. The CDR3 DNA is TGTGCCAGCAGCTTACGAACCGGGAACACTGAAGCTTTCTTT.

Only a few counts were recorded for this clone. The chain recombines TRBV5-8 with TRBJ2-1; the D gene is possibly TRBD2 (6 bases). CDR1 is SGHTS and CDR2 is YDEGEE in the germline V gene. Deletions cut 3 bases from V and 4 bases from J, with 11 bases between. The CDR3 loop spans 14 amino acids. The CDR3 DNA reads TGTGCCAGCAGCTCCCTTAGCGGATACAATGAGCAGTTCTTC. It specifies CASSSLSGYNEQFF.

This clone was found once. The chain has TRBV7-2 and TRBJ2-3; possible D gene TRBD2, 8 bases. The CDR3 has 13 amino acids. Germline loops: CDR1 SGHTA, CDR2 FQGNSA. The V end lost 5 bases, the J end lost 11 bases, and 17 bases lay between the germline ends. CDR3 sequence reads: CASSLGDSGGQYF. Written as DNA, the CDR3 is TGTGCCAGCAGCCTCGGGGACAGCGGGGGGCAGTATTTT.

The V and J genes are TRBV24-1 and TRBJ2-5; a possible D gene is TRBD2 (6 bases). Germline assignment: CDR1 KGHDR and CDR2 SFDVKD. This CDR3 has 14 residues. With 4 bases removed from V and 1 base from J, the gap between germline ends came to 9 bases. CDR3 protein: CATSDRDFQETQYF. CDR3 bases: TGTGCCACCAGTGACCGGGACTTCCAAGAGACCCAGTACTTC.

The chain combines TRBV11-2 with TRBJ2-7; no reliable D call. The CDR3 is made up of 13 amino acids. V was trimmed by 2 bases and J by 3 bases, leaving 8 bases between them. Germline CDR1 is SGHAT and CDR2 is FQNNGV. CDR3 nucleotide sequence: TGTGCCAGCAGCTTAAATGGAGTCTACGAGCAGTACTTC. It yields the protein CASSLNGVYEQYF. The full variable domain, with the rest looked up from reference TRBV11-2 and TRBJ2-7, is EAGVAQSPRYKIIEKRQSVAFWCNPISGHATLYWYQQILGQGPKLLIQFQNNGVVDDSQLPKDRFSAERLKGVDSTLKIQPAKLEDSAVYLCASSLNGVYEQYFGPGTRLTVT.